The 31 T cell receptor beta chains reported below all come from one sample, sequenced in a study of blood T cells in healthy people across ages (dated by TCRdb to 2015 to 2017). Library preparation was by 5' RACE. The reads were generated on an Illumina HiSeq 2500. A second PCR of roughly 6 to 11 cycles was performed with a sample-barcoded 5' primer and a J-beta primer mix. The raw public reads went through TCRdb reprocessing: fastp at Q25, MiXCR clone calling, in-frame beta chains kept. Under each unique CDR3 protein, matching rows form one entry showing the most common genes and DNA. This sample gives fewer than 2,000,000 distinct CDR3 sequences in total; around 35% of them show up just once. The ten largest clonotypes hold roughly 12% of the sample. Sequencing was performed on blood. These receptors all come from a woman in her 30s in good health.

The chain is built from TRBV20-1 and TRBJ1-4; D is unclear. Germline CDR1 and CDR2: DFQATT and SNEGSKA (reference sequence). The CDR3 extends over 14 amino acids. The V gene lost 1 base and the J gene lost 0 bases, with 6 bases spanning the gap. In nucleotides, the CDR3 is TGCAGTGCTAGAGTGACCGCAACTAATGAAAAACTGTTTTTT. Its translation is CSARVTATNEKLFF.

This clonotype was detected once. V gene TRBV27 combines with J gene TRBJ2-2; D ambiguous. The germline V gene has CDR1 MNHEY and CDR2 SMNVEV (reference sequence). The V gene lost 3 bases and the J gene lost 0 bases, with 14 bases spanning the gap. The CDR3 is 17 amino acids. CDR3 sequence reads: CASSLFFNPTNTGELFF. The CDR3 DNA follows: TGTGCCAGCAGTTTGTTCTTTAACCCTACGAACACCGGGGAGCTGTTTTTT.

The rearrangement links TRBV5-1 to TRBJ2-6; possibly TRBD1 for D (6 bases). From germline, CDR1 is SGHRS and CDR2 YFSETQ. V shed 0 bases and J shed 2 bases, with 9 bases lying between them. This CDR3 contains 16 residues. CDR3 nucleotide sequence: TGCGCCAGCAGCTTGGCTCAGGGGCCTGGGGCCAACGTCCTGACTTTC. This encodes CASSLAQGPGANVLTF. Combining the CDR3 with reference TRBV5-1 and TRBJ2-6 gives the whole variable domain KAGVTQTPRYLIKTRGQQVTLSCSPISGHRSVSWYQQTPGQGLQFLFEYFSETQRNKGNFPGRFSGRQFSNSRSEMNVSTLELGDSALYLCASSLAQGPGANVLTFGAGSRLTVL.

The chain links TRBV4-1 to TRBJ2-3; 10 nucleotides align to TRBD2. Germline CDR1 reads MGHRA; CDR2 reads YSYEKL. The CDR3 is made up of 17 amino acids. V dropped 4 bases and J dropped 5; count of bases not matched to a gene: 12. Here the CDR3 reads CASSRPGAGGPRDTQYF. For the CDR3, the DNA is TGCGCCAGCAGCCGGCCAGGAGCGGGGGGGCCTAGAGATACGCAGTATTTT.

The sample holds a few counts of this clonotype. This chain uses TRBV6-5 with TRBJ1-4, with D uncertain. The germline V gene has CDR1 MNHEY and CDR2 SVGAGI. The CDR3 spans 14 residues. V lost 7 bases and J lost 3, with 12 bases in between. DNA for the CDR3: TGTGCCAGCAAACGGTCGGAGGCTAATGAAAAACTGTTTTTT. Amino acid sequence: CASKRSEANEKLFF.

This sequence joins TRBV28 and TRBJ1-4; D possibly corresponds to TRBD1 (5 bases). The CDR3 is 15 residues long. Germline assignment: CDR1 MDHEN and CDR2 SYDVKM. The V and J ends lost 5 bases and 4 bases respectively, with 14 bases between them. The CDR3 DNA reads TGTGCCAGCAGTCCTGGGGGAACCCATAATGAAAAACTGTTTTTT. Translated: CASSPGGTHNEKLFF. Full variable domain (remainder filled in from reference TRBV28 and TRBJ1-4): DVKVTQSSRYLVKRTGEKVFLECVQDMDHENMFWYRQDPGLGLRLIYFSYDVKMKEKGDIPEGYSVSREKKERFSLILESASTNQTSMYLCASSPGGTHNEKLFFGSGTQLSVL.

This rearrangement joins TRBV3-1 to TRBJ2-1; D is perhaps TRBD1 (5 bases). V dropped 3 bases and J dropped 8 bases, with 23 bases sitting between them. CDR1 is LGHDT, CDR2 YNNKEL, per germline (reference sequence). The CDR3 has 17 amino acids. The CDR3 here is CASSHDFSRVDLDEQFF. Here the CDR3 DNA reads TGTGCCAGCAGCCATGACTTCTCCAGGGTAGATCTCGATGAGCAGTTCTTC.

This clonotype was found a few times. Written as DNA, the CDR3 is TGTGCCAGCGGCCAGCTAGGGGTGTCTGGGGCCAACGTCCTGACTTTC. Translation gives CASGQLGVSGANVLTF. V is TRBV27 and J is TRBJ2-6; perhaps TRBD1 as D (5 bases). CDR1 MNHEY and CDR2 SMNVEV come from the germline V gene (reference sequence). V lost 8 bases and J 1 base, leaving 15 bases between the germline ends. This CDR3 has 16 residues.

V and J are TRBV20-1 and TRBJ2-1; 12 nucleotides line up with TRBD2. CDR1 is DFQATT and CDR2 is SNEGSKA in the germline V gene (reference sequence). This CDR3 is 14 amino acids long. With V trimmed by 1 base and J by 9 bases, 4 bases remained unmatched. The CDR3 nucleotides read TGCAGTGCTAGAGGGTCTAGCGGGGGGGGTGAGCAGTTCTTC. Translation: CSARGSSGGGEQFF.

This rearrangement joins TRBV3-1 to TRBJ2-1, with 14 positions matching TRBD2. The trim removed 6 bases at V and 3 bases at J, leaving 4 bases unmatched. This CDR3 has 16 residues. Germline values: CDR1 LGHDT, CDR2 YNNKEL (reference sequence). The CDR3 DNA reads as TGTGCCAGCAGTCGGACTAGCGGGAGGTACTACAATGAGCAGTTCTTC. It is translated as CASSRTSGRYYNEQFF.

CDR3 sequence (DNA): TGTGCCAGCAGCTTAGCGGCGGAAGTCCGTTCTTACGAGCAGTACTTC. This encodes CASSLAAEVRSYEQYF. The chain recombines TRBV7-2 with TRBJ2-7; D is ambiguous. Germline loops: CDR1 SGHTA, CDR2 FQGNSA. The CDR3 is 16 residues long. With 0 bases removed from V and 4 bases from J, the gap between germline ends came to 16 bases.

The V gene is TRBV3-1, the J gene TRBJ2-7, with 7 bases fitting TRBD1. The germline V gene has CDR1 LGHDT and CDR2 YNNKEL (reference sequence). V lost 1 base to trimming and J lost 2 bases; unmatched junction nucleotides: 5. The CDR3 runs to 15 residues. CDR3 in amino acids: CASSQGSGGPYEQYF. The DNA of the CDR3 is TGTGCCAGCAGCCAAGGGTCAGGGGGTCCCTACGAGCAGTACTTC.

In its sample, this clonotype was seen many times. The V call is TRBV18, the J call TRBJ2-7; 11 bases align to TRBD1. CDR1 is KGHSH, CDR2 LQKENI, per germline. The CDR3 is made up of 15 amino acids. V lost 8 bases to trimming and J lost 0 bases; unmatched junction nucleotides: 6. This CDR3 is CASSPGTGGSYEQYF. CDR3 DNA sequence: TGTGCCAGCAGTCCCGGGACAGGGGGCTCCTACGAGCAGTACTTC.

This clonotype was detected a few times. The chain recombines TRBV30 with TRBJ2-7, with 8 bases matching TRBD1. With 1 base clipped from V and 3 bases from J, the junction kept 5 bases outside the gene matches. The CDR3 runs to 14 residues. Germline CDR1 and CDR2: GTSNPN and SVGIG (reference sequence). The CDR3 coding sequence is TGTGCCTGGAGTGAGGCAGGGGGCATCTACGAGCAGTACTTC. Its translation is CAWSEAGGIYEQYF.

This chain joins TRBV4-1 and TRBJ2-1, with 11 nucleotides matching TRBD2. Germline loops: CDR1 MGHRA, CDR2 YSYEKL. With V trimmed by 4 bases and J by 3 bases, 8 bases remained unmatched. The CDR3 contains 17 residues. The CDR3 nucleotides read TGCGCCAGCAGCCCGAAGTCACTAGCGGGAGTCTACAATGAGCAGTTCTTC. Residues: CASSPKSLAGVYNEQFF.

A few counts support this clonotype. The gene calls are TRBV20-1 and TRBJ2-1; the D is unclear. There are 13 residues in the CDR3. Germline V lookup: CDR1 DFQATT, CDR2 SNEGSKA (reference sequence). With 1 base removed from V and 3 bases from J, the gap between germline ends came to 7 bases. CDR3 DNA sequence: TGCAGTGCTAGAGGCGACGGCTACAATGAGCAGTTCTTC. Translated, it gives CSARGDGYNEQFF.

About this clonotype itself: A much larger clone differs by one base, so this may be a read error. The chain employs TRBV29-1 and TRBJ2-5; TRBD2 aligns across 10 bases. CDR3 length equals 15 residues. Germline loops: CDR1 SQVTM, CDR2 ANQGSEA. The junction had 7 bases not matched to a gene; V was cut back by 2 bases and J by 4 bases. CDR3 DNA: TGCAGCGTTGAACCGGGACTAGCGCAACGAGAGACCCAGTACTTC. It yields the protein CSVEPGLAQRETQYF.

The V gene is TRBV7-2, the J gene TRBJ2-1; perhaps TRBD2 as D (5 bases). V was trimmed by 3 bases and J by 10 bases, leaving 13 bases between them. Looked up from germline, CDR1 is SGHTA and CDR2 is FQGNSA. The CDR3 has 13 amino acids. DNA for the CDR3: TGTGCCAGCAGCTTCACTAGTTCCGTAGAGCAGTTCTTC. Translating it yields CASSFTSSVEQFF.

V gene TRBV7-9 combines with J gene TRBJ2-1; 8 nucleotides align to TRBD2. CDR3 length: 17 amino acids. Germline CDR1 and CDR2: SEHNR and FQNEAQ (reference sequence). V lost 1 base and J lost 7; bases outside the gene matches: 12. The CDR3 sequence: CASSLETGTRGRNEQFF. The CDR3 nucleotides read TGTGCCAGCAGCTTAGAAACCGGGACTAGAGGCCGGAATGAGCAGTTCTTC.

This clonotype was seen a few times. The V gene is TRBV5-6, the J gene TRBJ2-1; D is unresolved. Germline V gene sequence: CDR1 SGHDT, CDR2 YYEEEE. CDR3 size: 15 residues. Trimming left V 2 bases short and J 2 bases short, with 11 bases between. The CDR3 coding sequence is TGTGCCAGCAGCTTAAGTTATCGCACCTACAATGAGCAGTTCTTC. Translating it yields CASSLSYRTYNEQFF.

This clonotype turned up a few times. The genes are TRBV6-5 and TRBJ2-1, with 14 bases fitting TRBD2. Germline CDR1 reads MNHEY; CDR2 reads SVGAGI. This CDR3 region has 19 residues. J lost 3 bases, V lost 2 bases, and 9 bases had no gene match. In DNA, the CDR3 is TGTGCCAGCAGTTACGGGAAGGGACTAGCGGGAGCGCGCTACAATGAGCAGTTCTTC. Its translation: CASSYGKGLAGARYNEQFF.

The chain links TRBV3-1 to TRBJ2-3; D is unresolved. The germline CDR1 and CDR2 sequences are LGHDT and YNNKEL (reference sequence). There are 16 residues in the CDR3. Trimming took 0 bases from V and 4 from J, leaving 14 bases between them. The CDR3 loop reads CASSQDLSPWPDTQYF. CDR3 DNA sequence: TGTGCCAGCAGCCAAGATTTGTCTCCTTGGCCAGATACGCAGTATTTT.

The sample holds many counts of this clonotype. The V call is TRBV29-1, the J call TRBJ2-1, with D maybe TRBD2 (6 bases). The CDR3 has 11 amino acids. CDR1 and CDR2 (germline): SQVTM, ANQGSEA. V lost 3 bases and J lost 8, with 8 bases in between. In DNA form, the CDR3 reads TGCAGCGTTGATGGGGGGTATGAGCAGTTCTTC. It specifies CSVDGGYEQFF.

In regard to this clonotype: Relative to the germline gene, one junction end is altered; a read error may explain this. The V and J genes are TRBV7-6 and TRBJ2-4; TRBD2 aligns across 7 bases. CDR3 length: 15 residues. Germline V gives CDR1 SGHVS, CDR2 FNYEAQ. CDR3 coding DNA: TGTGCCTGCAGCTTAGGACCAGCGGGATCAAGGGAGCAGTACTTC. Its protein is CACSLGPAGSREQYF.

This clonotype has only a few counts. The chain uses TRBV7-9 and TRBJ1-6, with D perhaps TRBD1 (6 bases). With 5 bases removed from V and 10 bases from J, the gap between germline ends came to 15 bases. The germline V gene has CDR1 SEHNR and CDR2 FQNEAQ (reference sequence). CDR3 size: 14 residues. CDR3 bases: TGTGCCAGCAGCCCGGAGGGGGGCTGGTCACCCCTCCACTTT. Amino acids: CASSPEGGWSPLHF. Full variable domain (outside the CDR3, taken from reference TRBV7-9 and TRBJ1-6): DTGVSQNPRHKITKRGQNVTFRCDPISEHNRLYWYRQTLGQGPEFLTYFQNEAQLEKSRLLSDRFSAERPKGSFSTLEIQRTEQGDSAMYLCASSPEGGWSPLHFGNGTRLTVT.

Of note for this clonotype: A much larger clone differs from this one at a single base, so this may be a read error. The V and J genes are TRBV7-2 and TRBJ2-1; D perhaps matches TRBD1 (7 bases). Germline V CDR1 and CDR2: SGHTA, FQGNSA. This CDR3 spans 16 amino acids. CDR3 coding DNA: TGTGCCAGCAGCCGACAGGGACTCCATAAGGGCAATGGGCAGTTCTTC. Residues: CASSRQGLHKGNGQFF. Full variable domain (remainder filled in from reference TRBV7-2 and TRBJ2-1): GAGVSQSPSNKVTEKGKDVELRCDPISGHTALYWYRQSLGQGLEFLIYFQGNSAPDKSGLPSDRFSAERTGGSVSTLTIQRTQQEDSAVYLCASSRQGLHKGNGQFFGPGTRLTVL.

V and J are TRBV5-5 and TRBJ2-3; 7 bases match TRBD1. CDR1 is SGHKS, CDR2 YYEKEE, per germline (reference sequence). The V gene end was trimmed by 1 base and the J gene end by 3 bases; junction bases not matched to a gene: 2. CDR3 size: 14 residues. The CDR3 nucleotides are TGTGCCAGCAGCTTGCAGGGGGAGACAGATACGCAGTATTTT. Protein: CASSLQGETDTQYF.

This sequence joins TRBV7-9 and TRBJ2-5; TRBD2 might be the D (6 bases). CDR1 and CDR2 from the germline V gene are SEHNR and FQNEAQ (reference sequence). Between the trimmed V and J ends, which lost 3 bases and 5 bases, there was a span of 16 bases. The CDR3 contains 15 residues. The CDR3 nucleotides are TGTGCCAGCAGCTTCCTAGCGAGAGCTACGGAGACCCAGTACTTC. Its protein is CASSFLARATETQYF.

About this clonotype: The junction departs from the called germline gene at one end, perhaps through a read error. V usage is TRBV2 and J usage is TRBJ1-2; 8 nucleotides agree with TRBD1. The germline gives CDR1 SNHLY, CDR2 FYNNEI. This CDR3 spans 14 amino acids. As DNA, the CDR3 is TGCGCCTGCAGTTATAGACAGGGGAACTATGGCTACACCTTC. This gives the protein CACSYRQGNYGYTF.

This clonotype was observed a handful of times. J is TRBJ2-1 and V is TRBV13, with 12 bases identical to TRBD2. The J segment lost 7 bases and the V segment lost 6 bases, leaving 7 bases of the junction unmatched. The germline V gene encodes CDR1 PRHDT and CDR2 FYEKMQ (reference sequence). The CDR3 extends over 15 amino acids. The CDR3: CASSRWTSGDNEQFF. DNA of the CDR3: TGTGCCAGCAGTCGTTGGACTAGCGGGGATAATGAGCAGTTCTTC. Drawing the rest from reference TRBV13 and TRBJ2-1, the complete variable domain is AAGVIQSPRHLIKEKRETATLKCYPIPRHDTVYWYQQGPGQDPQFLISFYEKMQSDKGSIPDRFSAQQFSDYHSELNMSSLELGDSALYFCASSRWTSGDNEQFFGPGTRLTVL.

This clonotype occurred a few times. The chain links TRBV12-3 or TRBV12-4 to TRBJ1-1, with a tentative D call TRBD1 (6 bases). CDR3 length: 14 residues. Trimming removed 6 bases at V and 8 bases at J, with 19 bases between. CDR3 DNA sequence: TGTGCCAGCAGGGACGGAGGGGGTGAGAGCGAAGCTTTCTTT. This encodes CASRDGGGESEAFF.